This TCR beta chain comes out of a study of regulatory T cells in long-lasting Graves disease. Trimming took 3 bases from V and 0 from J; bases not matched to a gene: 5. This CDR3 spans 17 amino acids. This clonotype was picked up many times. Its cognate antigen is unknown. Combining iRepertoire HTBI primers with Arm-PCR of CDR3 regions, the authors built TCR beta libraries. From the multiplex PCR reads, TCRdb called clonotypes with MiXCR, one entry per CDR3 protein. Of roughly 400,000 distinct CDR3 sequences listed, around 16% were seen once; the top ten hold about 7.6%. Study conclusions and caveats: Persistent Graves' patients possessed reduced TCR diversity relative to recently diagnosed ones.

Specified time point: newly diagnosed GD, antithyroid drugs for less than 3 months. PBMC-extracted RNA yielded the TCR library. Guidelines of the American Thyroid Association were used to diagnose Graves' disease. These data were also reused for a study on T cells in Graves' hyperthyroidism and ophthalmopathy. This second study says: Exclusion of patients followed from uncontrolled infection, other autoimmune disease, pregnancy or lactation. Diagnostic assessment was based on clinical symptoms, serum thyroxine and TRAb, thyroid ultrasound and orbital computed tomography.

V gene TRBV12-3 or TRBV12-4 combines with J gene TRBJ2-7; 13 nucleotides agree with TRBD2. This sequence was found in a woman aged 40-49 years with Graves disease. The sequencing used peripheral blood mononuclear cells (PBMCs), collected at new diagnosis, from a patient treated with antithyroid drugs. CDR3 nucleotides: TGTGCCAGCAGTTTGGGACTAGCGGGGCCCAACTCCTACGAGCAGTACTTC. Translating it yields CASSLGLAGPNSYEQYF.